The 18 T cell receptor beta chains in this list originate from one sample, sequenced in a study of CXCR3-negative and CXCR3-positive naive CD8 T cells. Points from the study as a whole: The study found more hydrophobic TRB CDR3s in CXCR3-positive naive cells than in CXCR3-negative naive cells.

No antigens are known for them. cDNA libraries for TRB were generated by 5' RACE incorporating UMI labels. For each CDR3 protein, TCRdb gives one entry from its re-call of the 5' RACE reads, without DNA. Its listing shows more than 80,000 distinct CDR3 sequences. Sequencing was carried out using naive CXCR3+ CD8+ T cells from blood. The subset was: CD45RO-CCR7+CD27+CD95- naive CD8+ T cells expressing CXCR3 (TNR3+). These receptors originate from a human donor in good health. Some clones in this sample may be carry-over from other donors' samples.

The CDR3 region is CASSRRPGTGMNTEAFF. The genes are TRBV5-6 and TRBJ1-1; TCRdb's assignment of TRBD1 cannot be checked, as there is no DNA. The CDR3 covers 17 residues. Germline assignment: CDR1 SGHDT and CDR2 YYEEEE. Full variable domain (rest looked up from reference TRBV5-6 and TRBJ1-1): DAGVTQSPTHLIKTRGQQVTLRCSPKSGHDTVSWYQQALGQGPQFIFQYYEEEERQRGNFPDRFSGHQFPNYSSELNVNALLLGDSALYLCASSRRPGTGMNTEAFFGQGTRLTVV.

The V gene is TRBV4-1, the J gene TRBJ2-1. Germline CDR1 is MGHRA and CDR2 is YSYEKL. The CDR3 length is 14 residues. CDR3: CASSLDSSYNEQFF.

The V and J genes are TRBV29-1 and TRBJ2-3; there is no DNA to check the TCRdb D call of TRBD2. The CDR3 loop spans 14 amino acids. The germline gives CDR1 SQVTM, CDR2 ANQGSEA. This CDR3 is CSVEGTRSTDTQYF.

The V call is TRBV28, the J call TRBJ2-3; the D gene TCRdb calls, TRBD1, cannot be checked with no DNA. CDR1 and CDR2 (germline): MDHEN, SYDVKM. The CDR3 spans 15 residues. Here the CDR3 reads CASRAPPGQPDTQYF.

The rearrangement joins TRBV12-3 or TRBV12-4 to TRBJ2-5; TCRdb proposes TRBD1, but this gene call is untestable without DNA. The CDR3 totals 17 residues. The CDR3 loop reads CASSFVRASPPKETQYF.

This chain connects TRBV7-9 to TRBJ1-1. CDR3 length: 13 amino acids. The germline V gene encodes CDR1 SEHNR and CDR2 FQNEAQ (reference sequence). The chain's CDR3 is CASSRTENTEAFF.

The rearrangement links TRBV5-1 to TRBJ1-1; TCRdb returns TRBD1, unconfirmable since there is no DNA. The CDR3 has 13 residues. Germline V lookup: CDR1 SGHRS, CDR2 YFSETQ. The CDR3 sequence: CASSPNRATEAFF.

This chain joins TRBV28 and TRBJ2-7. CDR1 and CDR2 from the germline V gene are MDHEN and SYDVKM. The CDR3 has 11 residues. The CDR3 loop reads CASRRLYEQYF.

This sequence joins TRBV12-3 or TRBV12-4 and TRBJ2-1; as DNA is missing, the TRBD1 call by TCRdb cannot be tested. There are 15 residues in the CDR3. CDR3 sequence reads: CASTPSGRVYNEQFF.

The chain uses TRBV28 and TRBJ1-5; TCRdb's D gene call, TRBD1, goes unchecked for lack of DNA. CDR3 length: 12 residues. Germline values: CDR1 MDHEN, CDR2 SYDVKM. The CDR3 region is CASRGGRQPQHF.

The chain joins TRBV19 to TRBJ1-1. CDR1 and CDR2 from the germline V gene are LNHDA and SQIVND (reference sequence). The CDR3 consists of 13 residues. The CDR3 region is CASRVEENTEAFF.

The chain is built from TRBV28 and TRBJ2-2; TCRdb gives TRBD1 as the D gene, but with no DNA this cannot be confirmed. Germline-derived CDR1 and CDR2 are MDHEN and SYDVKM. This CDR3 has 16 residues. CDR3 amino acids: CASRSTGTGGAGELFF.

The chain joins TRBV6-5 to TRBJ2-1; TCRdb outputs TRBD1, but without DNA this stays unchecked. The germline CDR1 and CDR2 sequences are MNHEY and SVGAGI. CDR3 length equals 16 residues. The CDR3 here is CASSTDPPSSYNEQFF.

The V call is TRBV6-1, the J call TRBJ1-2. Germline values: CDR1 MNHNS, CDR2 SASEGT. The CDR3 length is 14 residues. CDR3 loop: CASSEVDRVYGYTF.

This CDR3 is CASSLGQYEQYF. V and J are TRBV12-3 or TRBV12-4 and TRBJ2-7. This CDR3 is built from 12 residues.

The chain uses TRBV29-1 and TRBJ2-7; without DNA, the TCRdb call of TRBD2 cannot be checked. The germline gives CDR1 SQVTM, CDR2 ANQGSEA. This CDR3 region has 14 residues. This chain's CDR3 is CSVEDPASGYEQYF.

The CDR3 is CASSRVRTDIWKTQYF. The chain couples TRBV11-2 to TRBJ2-5; absent DNA, TCRdb's TRBD1 call cannot be checked. The CDR3 runs 16 residues. Germline V gene sequence: CDR1 SGHAT, CDR2 FQNNGV.

The gene calls are TRBV28 and TRBJ1-3; TCRdb's assignment of TRBD1 cannot be checked, as there is no DNA. The CDR3 has 16 residues. Germline CDR1 MDHEN, CDR2 SYDVKM. The CDR3 sequence is CASSTEDRAGRNTIYF. Drawing the rest from reference TRBV28 and TRBJ1-3, the complete variable domain is DVKVTQSSRYLVKRTGEKVFLECVQDMDHENMFWYRQDPGLGLRLIYFSYDVKMKEKGDIPEGYSVSREKKERFSLILESASTNQTSMYLCASSTEDRAGRNTIYFGEGSWLTVV.